Listed below are T cell receptor beta chains from one sample, sequenced in a study of beta chain features in type 1 diabetes. Libraries were prepared by immunoSEQ multiplex PCR; TCRdb keeps only in-frame clonotypes and omits some of them. The table lists a few hundred thousand clones, over 8.5% of them singletons. Material for sequencing was central memory CD4+ T cells from blood. All receptors come from a man younger than 45 with type 1 diabetes. Both conserved end residues are part of each CDR3. D genes are given only for firm matches. Expanded clones are given a class, and other clones once, few, many or no size at all.

J: TRBJ2-1; V: TRBV11-2; size: NA; D: TRBD2; CDR3: CASRLTSGGSDEQFF; DNA: TGTGCCAGCAGACTAACTAGCGGGGGGTCCGATGAGCAGTTCTTC
J: TRBJ2-5; V: TRBV6-1; size: few; D: NA; CDR3: CASSGTRQQETQYF; DNA: TGTGCCAGCAGCGGGACCCGACAACAAGAGACCCAGTACTTC
J: TRBJ1-1; V: TRBV27; size: NA; D: NA; CDR3: CASSSPRDSYTEAFF; DNA: TGTGCCAGCAGCTCCCCTAGAGATTCCTACACTGAAGCTTTCTTT
J: TRBJ2-5; V: TRBV28; size: NA; D: NA; CDR3: CASSQGPVGETQYF; DNA: TGTGCCAGCAGTCAAGGACCCGTCGGAGAGACCCAGTACTTC
J: TRBJ1-4; V: TRBV4-3; size: few; D: TRBD1; CDR3: CASSQEQGAGEKLFF; DNA: TGCGCCAGCAGCCAGGAACAGGGGGCCGGTGAAAAACTGTTTTTT
J: TRBJ1-1; V: TRBV28; size: many; D: NA; CDR3: CASRHWDNNEAFF; DNA: TGTGCCAGCAGGCATTGGGACAACAATGAAGCTTTCTTT
J: TRBJ1-2; V: TRBV19; size: few; D: TRBD1; CDR3: CASSSRGQGNGYTF; DNA: TGTGCCAGTAGCTCCAGAGGACAGGGGAATGGCTACACCTTC
J: TRBJ2-7; V: TRBV6-6; size: few; D: TRBD1; CDR3: CASSVDRDSYEQYF; DNA: TGTGCCAGCAGTGTGGACCGGGACAGCTACGAGCAGTACTTC
J: TRBJ2-2; V: TRBV7-9; size: NA; D: TRBD1; CDR3: CAIMTGQVTTGELFF; DNA: TGTGCCATCATGACGGGACAGGTTACCACCGGGGAGCTGTTTTTT
J: TRBJ1-1; V: TRBV27; size: few; D: NA; CDR3: CASNMRGSVSGTEAFF; DNA: TGTGCCAGCAACATGAGGGGGTCGGTTTCGGGCACTGAAGCTTTCTTT
J: TRBJ2-7; V: TRBV4-2; size: NA; D: NA; CDR3: CASSQDYNGPYEQYF; DNA: TGTGCCAGCAGCCAAGATTATAACGGACCCTACGAGCAGTACTTC